Presented here are 4 T cell receptor beta chains from one specimen sequenced in a study of response to subunit inactivated influenza vaccine (dated by TCRdb to 2016 to 2019). The library came from RT-PCR. The sequencing machine was an Illumina HiSeq 2500. The raw public reads went through TCRdb reprocessing: fastp at Q25, MiXCR clone calling, in-frame beta chains kept. Rows with a matching CDR3 protein are joined into one entry that keeps the most common DNA and genes. The sample profile shows hundreds of thousands of distinct CDR3 sequences; approximately 14% of them were found once. Around a tenth of the sample rests with the top ten. The material sequenced was PBMCs from blood, taken about 11 days after vaccination. The receptors here all came from a man over 45 who received an inactivated influenza vaccine. Donor details come from another sample of the same person, matched by shared clones.

Turning to this clonotype: At one end, the junction sequence differs from germline, possibly due to a read error. The chain uses TRBV20-1 and TRBJ2-1; 13 bases match TRBD2. This CDR3 contains 13 residues. The germline CDR1 and CDR2 sequences are DFQATT and SNEGSKA (reference sequence). DNA for the CDR3: TGCAGTGCTAGGGGGACTAGCGGGACCCCCCCCACCTTC. This encodes CSARGTSGTPPTF.

This chain connects TRBV10-3 to TRBJ2-1; 8 positions match TRBD2. Germline V gene data show CDR1 as ENHRY and CDR2 as SYGVKD. This CDR3 has 14 amino acids. V shed 8 bases and J 2 bases; nucleotides not matched to a gene: 5. In DNA, the CDR3 is TGTGCCATCGCCCGCGGGGGGACCTACAATGAGCAGTTCTTC. Translation gives CAIARGGTYNEQFF.

This clonotype was seen only once. The chain uses TRBV2 and TRBJ2-5; weak D call: TRBD1 (6 bases). The CDR3 contains 15 residues. Deletions cut 6 bases from V and 2 bases from J, with 16 bases between. From germline, CDR1 is SNHLY and CDR2 FYNNEI. CDR3 DNA: TGTGCCAGCAGGGGGGCCAGCGGAGTTCAAGAGACCCAGTACTTC. Translating gives CASRGASGVQETQYF.

This clonotype was seen more than once but under ten times. The V call is TRBV7-2, the J call TRBJ2-3; D uncertain. From germline, CDR1 is SGHTA and CDR2 FQGNSA. Trimming took 4 bases from V and 4 from J, leaving 9 bases between them. The CDR3 consists of 13 residues. The CDR3 loop is CASSWTRPDTQYF. CDR3 bases: TGTGCCAGCAGCTGGACGCGTCCAGATACGCAGTATTTT. Filled out from reference TRBV7-2 and TRBJ2-3, the complete variable domain reads GAGVSQSPSNKVTEKGKDVELRCDPISGHTALYWYRQSLGQGLEFLIYFQGNSAPDKSGLPSDRFSAERTGGSVSTLTIQRTQQEDSAVYLCASSWTRPDTQYFGPGTRLTVL.